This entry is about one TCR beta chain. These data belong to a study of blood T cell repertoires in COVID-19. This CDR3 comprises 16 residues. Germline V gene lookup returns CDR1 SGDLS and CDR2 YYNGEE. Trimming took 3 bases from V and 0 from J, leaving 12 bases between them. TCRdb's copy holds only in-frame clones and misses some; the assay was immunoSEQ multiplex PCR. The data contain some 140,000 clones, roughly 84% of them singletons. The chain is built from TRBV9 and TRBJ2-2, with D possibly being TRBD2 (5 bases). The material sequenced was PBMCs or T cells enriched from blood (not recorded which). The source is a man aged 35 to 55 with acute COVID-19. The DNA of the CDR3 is TGTGCCAGCAGCGCAAGAGCGGAGACGAACACCGGGGAGCTGTTTTTT. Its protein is CASSARAETNTGELFF.